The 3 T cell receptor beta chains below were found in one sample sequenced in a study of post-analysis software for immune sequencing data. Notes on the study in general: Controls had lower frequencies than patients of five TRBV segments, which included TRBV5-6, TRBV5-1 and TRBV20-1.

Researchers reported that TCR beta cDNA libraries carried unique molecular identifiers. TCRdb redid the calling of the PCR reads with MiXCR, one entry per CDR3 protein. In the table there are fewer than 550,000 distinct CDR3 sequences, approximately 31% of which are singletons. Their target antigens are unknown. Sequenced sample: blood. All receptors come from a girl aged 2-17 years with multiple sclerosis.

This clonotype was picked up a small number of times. In nucleotides, the CDR3 is TGTGCCAGCTCCGGACTAGCGGGTTATCCAGATACGCAGTATTTT. The encoded protein is CASSGLAGYPDTQYF. The chain has TRBV6-1 and TRBJ2-3, with TRBD2 matching 11 bases. CDR3 length equals 15 residues. V shed 8 bases and J 4 bases; nucleotides not matched to a gene: 8. CDR1 and CDR2 (germline): MNHNS, SASEGT.

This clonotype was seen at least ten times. The CDR3 bases are TGTGCCAGCAGCCAAGATCGGTTCGGTGAGCAGTTCTTC. Protein product: CASSQDRFGEQFF. The rearrangement uses TRBV4-2 and TRBJ2-1, with D unresolved. The CDR3 runs to 13 residues. Trimming pared 0 bases from V and 9 bases from J, leaving 9 bases between. Germline CDR1 is LGHNA and CDR2 is YNFKEQ.

CDR3 region: CAGRAGDDTQYF. The CDR3 nucleotides are TGCGCCGGACGGGCAGGGGACGATACGCAGTATTTT. The gene calls are TRBV5-1 and TRBJ2-3; D perhaps matches TRBD1 (6 bases). The CDR3 spans 12 residues. Germline loops: CDR1 SGHRS, CDR2 YFSETQ. Trimming removed 10 bases at V and 6 bases at J, with 15 bases between.